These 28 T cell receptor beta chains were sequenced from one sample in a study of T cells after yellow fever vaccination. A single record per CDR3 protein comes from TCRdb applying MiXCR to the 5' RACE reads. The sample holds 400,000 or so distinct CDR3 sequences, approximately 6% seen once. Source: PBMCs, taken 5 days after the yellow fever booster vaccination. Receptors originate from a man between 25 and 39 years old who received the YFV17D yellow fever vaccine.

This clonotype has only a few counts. CDR3 coding DNA: TGTGCCAGCAGTCCCGGGACGAGGAGGTACGAGCAGTACTTC. It codes for CASSPGTRRYEQYF. The V call is TRBV6-1, the J call TRBJ2-7; D might be TRBD1 or TRBD2, each matching 5 bases. V lost 5 bases and J 4 bases, leaving 15 bases between the germline ends. The CDR3 covers 14 residues. Germline loops: CDR1 MNHNS, CDR2 SASEGT.

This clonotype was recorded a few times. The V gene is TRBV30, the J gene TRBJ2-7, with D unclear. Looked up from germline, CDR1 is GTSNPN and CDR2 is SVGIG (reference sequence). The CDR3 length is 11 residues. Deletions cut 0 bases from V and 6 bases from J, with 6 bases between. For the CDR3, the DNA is TGTGCCTGGAGTGTACGGCTCGAGCAGTACTTC. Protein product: CAWSVRLEQYF.

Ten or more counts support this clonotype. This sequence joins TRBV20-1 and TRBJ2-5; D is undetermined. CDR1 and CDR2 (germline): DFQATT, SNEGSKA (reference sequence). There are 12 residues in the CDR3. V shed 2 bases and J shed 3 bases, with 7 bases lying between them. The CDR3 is CSARREKETQYF. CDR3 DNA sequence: TGCAGTGCTAGAAGAGAGAAAGAGACCCAGTACTTC.

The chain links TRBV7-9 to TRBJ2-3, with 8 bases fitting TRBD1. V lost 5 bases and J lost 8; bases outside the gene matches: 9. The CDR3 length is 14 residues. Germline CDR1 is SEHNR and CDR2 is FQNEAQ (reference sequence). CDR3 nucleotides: TGTGCCAGCAGCCCGGACAGGGATCCCGGTACGCAGTATTTT. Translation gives CASSPDRDPGTQYF.

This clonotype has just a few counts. In DNA form, the CDR3 reads TGCGCCAGCAGCAACAGACGGACAGGCGCCTACGAGCAGTACTTC. This gives the protein CASSNRRTGAYEQYF. The chain employs TRBV23-1 and TRBJ2-7; 7 nucleotides align to TRBD1. TRBV23-1 has ORF status, its function being uncertain. This CDR3 is 15 amino acids long. Germline trimming cut 6 bases from V and 2 bases from J; bases unmatched to any gene: 10.

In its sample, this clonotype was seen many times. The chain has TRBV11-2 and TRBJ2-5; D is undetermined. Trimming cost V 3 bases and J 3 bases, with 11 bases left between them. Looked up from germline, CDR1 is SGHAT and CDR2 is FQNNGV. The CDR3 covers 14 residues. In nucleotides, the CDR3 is TGTGCCAGCAGCTTTGGTGTAGCCGAAGAGACCCAGTACTTC. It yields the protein CASSFGVAEETQYF.

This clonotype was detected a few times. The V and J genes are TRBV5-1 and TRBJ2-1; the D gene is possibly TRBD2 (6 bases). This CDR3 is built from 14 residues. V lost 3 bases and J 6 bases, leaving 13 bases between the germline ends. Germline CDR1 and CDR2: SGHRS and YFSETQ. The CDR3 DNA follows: TGCGCCAGCAGCTCGCGGGACGCCGGCAATGAGCAGTTCTTC. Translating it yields CASSSRDAGNEQFF.

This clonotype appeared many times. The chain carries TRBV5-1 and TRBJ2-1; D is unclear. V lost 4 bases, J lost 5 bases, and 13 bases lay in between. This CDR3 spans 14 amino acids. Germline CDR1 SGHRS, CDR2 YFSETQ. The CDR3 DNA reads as TGCGCCAGCAGCCAACTTCTTCCCCACAATGAGCAGTTCTTC. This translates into CASSQLLPHNEQFF.

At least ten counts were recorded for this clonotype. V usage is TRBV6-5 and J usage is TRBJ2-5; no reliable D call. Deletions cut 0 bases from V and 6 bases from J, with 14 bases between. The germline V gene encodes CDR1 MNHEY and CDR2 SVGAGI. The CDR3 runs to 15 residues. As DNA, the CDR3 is TGTGCCAGCAGTTACTCGACGTCAGCCGCGCAGACCCAGTACTTC. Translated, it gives CASSYSTSAAQTQYF.

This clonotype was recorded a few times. CDR3 protein: CASSKVVPPGDEQFF. DNA of the CDR3: TGTGCCAGCAGCAAGGTAGTCCCTCCAGGGGATGAGCAGTTCTTC. The chain combines TRBV21-1 with TRBJ2-1; TRBD2, the table's D call, was not compared with the DNA. TRBV21-1 is marked as a pseudogene. This CDR3 is built from 15 residues.

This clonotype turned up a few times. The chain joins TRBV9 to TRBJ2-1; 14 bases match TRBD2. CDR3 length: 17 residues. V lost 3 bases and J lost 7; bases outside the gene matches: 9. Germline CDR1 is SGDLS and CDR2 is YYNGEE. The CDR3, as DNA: TGTGCCAGCAGCGCCGCGTCCGGGACTAGCGGGAGTAATGAGCAGTTCTTC. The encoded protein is CASSAASGTSGSNEQFF.

The CDR3 DNA sequence: TGTGCCACCAGCAGGGATGGGACAGGTGCTTATACGCAGTATTTT. Its translation is CATSRDGTGAYTQYF. This chain connects TRBV15 to TRBJ2-3; 8 nucleotides align to TRBD1. Per the germline V gene, CDR1 is LNHNV and CDR2 is YYDKDF (reference sequence). This CDR3 comprises 15 residues. J gave up 7 bases and V 3 bases, and 9 bases lay outside the gene matches.

The CDR3 protein is CASSEVSGNTIYF. The CDR3 coding sequence is TGCGCCAGCAGCGAAGTCTCTGGAAACACCATATATTTT. The chain is built from TRBV5-1 and TRBJ1-3, with D hard to call. Trimming pared 4 bases from V and 0 bases from J, leaving 5 bases between. Germline assignment: CDR1 SGHRS and CDR2 YFSETQ. The length of the CDR3 is 13 residues.

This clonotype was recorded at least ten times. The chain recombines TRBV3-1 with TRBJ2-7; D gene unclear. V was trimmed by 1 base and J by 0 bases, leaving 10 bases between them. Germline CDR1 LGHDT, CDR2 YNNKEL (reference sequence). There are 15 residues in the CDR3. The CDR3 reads CASSQGSGGSYEQYF. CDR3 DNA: TGTGCCAGCAGCCAAGGGTCGGGCGGCTCCTACGAGCAGTACTTC.

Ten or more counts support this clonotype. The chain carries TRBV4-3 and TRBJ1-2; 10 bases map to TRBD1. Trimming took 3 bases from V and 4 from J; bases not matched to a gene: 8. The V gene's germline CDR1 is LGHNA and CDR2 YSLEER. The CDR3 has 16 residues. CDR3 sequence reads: CASSHRTGGLGYGYTF. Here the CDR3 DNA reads TGCGCCAGCAGCCATAGGACAGGGGGGCTAGGCTATGGCTACACCTTC.

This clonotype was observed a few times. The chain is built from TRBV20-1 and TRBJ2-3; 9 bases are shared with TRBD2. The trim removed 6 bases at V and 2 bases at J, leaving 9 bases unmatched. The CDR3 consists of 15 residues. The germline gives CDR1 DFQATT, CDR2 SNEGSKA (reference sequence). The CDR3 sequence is CSARPTSGLTDTQYF. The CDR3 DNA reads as TGCAGTGCCAGACCGACTAGCGGACTCACAGATACGCAGTATTTT.

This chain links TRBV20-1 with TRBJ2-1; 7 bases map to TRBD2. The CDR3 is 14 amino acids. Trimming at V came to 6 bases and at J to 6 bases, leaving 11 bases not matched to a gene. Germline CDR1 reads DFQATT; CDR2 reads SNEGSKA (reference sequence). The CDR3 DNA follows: TGCAGTGCCATTCGCGGGAGCGCAAGCAATGAGCAGTTCTTC. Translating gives CSAIRGSASNEQFF.

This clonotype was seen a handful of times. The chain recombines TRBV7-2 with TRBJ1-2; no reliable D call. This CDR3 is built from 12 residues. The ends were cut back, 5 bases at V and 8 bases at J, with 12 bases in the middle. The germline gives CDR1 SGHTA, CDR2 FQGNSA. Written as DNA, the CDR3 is TGTGCCAGCAGCCCGGGCCCCGGGGGCTACACCTTC. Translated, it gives CASSPGPGGYTF.

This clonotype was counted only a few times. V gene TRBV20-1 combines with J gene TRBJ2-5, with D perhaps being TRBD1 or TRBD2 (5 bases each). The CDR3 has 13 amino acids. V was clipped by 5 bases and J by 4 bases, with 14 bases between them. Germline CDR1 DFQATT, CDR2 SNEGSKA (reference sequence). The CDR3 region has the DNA TGCAGTGCTTGCCGGGGCCAGGGAGAGACCCAGTACTTC. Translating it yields CSACRGQGETQYF.

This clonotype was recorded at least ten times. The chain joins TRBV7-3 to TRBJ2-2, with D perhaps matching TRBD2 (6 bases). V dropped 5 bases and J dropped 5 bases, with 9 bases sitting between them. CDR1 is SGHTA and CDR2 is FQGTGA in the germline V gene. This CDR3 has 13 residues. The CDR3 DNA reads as TGTGCCAGCAGCCCCGGGGGTACCGGGGAGCTGTTTTTT. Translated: CASSPGGTGELFF.

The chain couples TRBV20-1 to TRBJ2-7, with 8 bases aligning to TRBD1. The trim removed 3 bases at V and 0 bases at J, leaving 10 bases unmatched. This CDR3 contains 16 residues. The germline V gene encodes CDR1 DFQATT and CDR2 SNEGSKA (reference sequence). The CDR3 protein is CSASRGPGTGSYEQYF. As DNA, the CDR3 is TGCAGTGCTAGTCGAGGACCCGGGACAGGCTCCTACGAGCAGTACTTC.

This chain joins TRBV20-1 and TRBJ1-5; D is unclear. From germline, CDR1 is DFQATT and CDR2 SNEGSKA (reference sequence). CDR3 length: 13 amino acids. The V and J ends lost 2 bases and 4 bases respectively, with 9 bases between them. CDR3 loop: CSARSNQNQPQHF. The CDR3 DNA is TGCAGTGCTAGAAGTAACCAAAATCAGCCCCAGCATTTT.

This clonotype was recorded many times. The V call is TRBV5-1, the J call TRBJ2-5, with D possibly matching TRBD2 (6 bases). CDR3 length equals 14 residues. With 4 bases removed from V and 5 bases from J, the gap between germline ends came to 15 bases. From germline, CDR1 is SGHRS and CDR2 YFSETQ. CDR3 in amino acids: CASSGGTQWETQYF. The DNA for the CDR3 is TGCGCCAGCAGCGGGGGGACCCAGTGGGAGACCCAGTACTTC.

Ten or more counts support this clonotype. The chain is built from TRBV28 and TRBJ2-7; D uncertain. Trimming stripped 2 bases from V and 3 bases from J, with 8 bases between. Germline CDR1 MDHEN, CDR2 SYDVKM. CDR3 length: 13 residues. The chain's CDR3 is CASSLVGDYEQYF. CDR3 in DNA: TGTGCCAGCAGTTTAGTTGGGGACTACGAGCAGTACTTC. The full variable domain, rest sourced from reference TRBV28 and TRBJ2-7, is DVKVTQSSRYLVKRTGEKVFLECVQDMDHENMFWYRQDPGLGLRLIYFSYDVKMKEKGDIPEGYSVSREKKERFSLILESASTNQTSMYLCASSLVGDYEQYFGPGTRLTVT.

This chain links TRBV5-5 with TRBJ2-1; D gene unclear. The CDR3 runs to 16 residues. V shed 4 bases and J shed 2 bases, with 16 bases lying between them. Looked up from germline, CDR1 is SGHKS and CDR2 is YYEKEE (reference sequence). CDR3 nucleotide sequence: TGTGCCAGCAGCCCCACTTTGGGGTCAGCCTACAATGAGCAGTTCTTC. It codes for CASSPTLGSAYNEQFF.

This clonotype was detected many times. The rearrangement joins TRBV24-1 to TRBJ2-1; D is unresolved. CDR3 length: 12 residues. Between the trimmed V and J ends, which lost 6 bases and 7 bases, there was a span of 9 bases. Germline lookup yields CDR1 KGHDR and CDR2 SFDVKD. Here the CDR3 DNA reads TGTGCCACCAGTCCCCAAGGGAATGAGCAGTTCTTC. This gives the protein CATSPQGNEQFF.

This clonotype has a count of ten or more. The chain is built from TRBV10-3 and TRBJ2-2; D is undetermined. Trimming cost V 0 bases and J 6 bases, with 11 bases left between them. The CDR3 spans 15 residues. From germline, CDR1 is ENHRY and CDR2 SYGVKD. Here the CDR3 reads CAISESGQVPGELFF. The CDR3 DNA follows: TGTGCCATCAGTGAGTCCGGGCAGGTCCCCGGGGAGCTGTTTTTT.

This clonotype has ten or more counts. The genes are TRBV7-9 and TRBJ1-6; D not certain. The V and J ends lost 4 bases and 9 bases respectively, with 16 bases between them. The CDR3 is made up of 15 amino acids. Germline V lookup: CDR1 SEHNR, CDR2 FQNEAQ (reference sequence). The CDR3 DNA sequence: TGTGCCAGCAGCTACCAGACCCTAGGAGTTTCACCCCTCCACTTT. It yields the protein CASSYQTLGVSPLHF.